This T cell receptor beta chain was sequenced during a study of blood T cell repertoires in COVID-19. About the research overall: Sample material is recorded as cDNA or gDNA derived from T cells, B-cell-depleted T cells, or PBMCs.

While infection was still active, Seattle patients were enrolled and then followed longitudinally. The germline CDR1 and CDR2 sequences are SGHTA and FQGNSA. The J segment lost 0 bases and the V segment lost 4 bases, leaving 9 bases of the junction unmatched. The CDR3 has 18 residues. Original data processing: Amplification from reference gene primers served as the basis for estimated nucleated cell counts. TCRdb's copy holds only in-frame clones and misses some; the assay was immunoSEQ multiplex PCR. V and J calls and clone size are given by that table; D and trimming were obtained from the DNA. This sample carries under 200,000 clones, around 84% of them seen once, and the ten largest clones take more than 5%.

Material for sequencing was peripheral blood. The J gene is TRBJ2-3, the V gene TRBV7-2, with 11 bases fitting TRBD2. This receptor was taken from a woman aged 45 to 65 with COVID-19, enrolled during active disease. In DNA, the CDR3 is TGTGCCAGCAGCTCCCTAGCGGGGGGAGCTACTAGCACAGATACGCAGTATTTT. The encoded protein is CASSSLAGGATSTDTQYF. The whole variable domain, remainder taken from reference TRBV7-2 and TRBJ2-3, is GAGVSQSPSNKVTEKGKDVELRCDPISGHTALYWYRQSLGQGLEFLIYFQGNSAPDKSGLPSDRFSAERTGGSVSTLTIQRTQQEDSAVYLCASSSLAGGATSTDTQYFGPGTRLTVL.